The clone carrying this T cell receptor beta chain was observed at least ten times. Its antigen is still unknown. One entry per CDR3 protein results from TCRdb running MiXCR on the multiplex PCR reads. Here the sample spans 180,000 or so distinct CDR3 sequences, 31% being singletons. The source of the sample is a study of breast tumors, draining lymph nodes, adjacent tissues. Study conclusions and caveats: Tumor TCR diversity was below lymph nodes but above nontumor tissue. Compared with basal-like, luminal-like tumors shared significantly more repertoire with nontumor tissue. Most tumor T cells seemingly derive from lymph node, then expand in tumor. Data only fit, rather than demonstrated, lymph node origin of most tumor T cells.

Axillary draining lymph nodes of breast cancer patients supplied the node samples. This sequence was found in a female donor with breast cancer. Some clones in this sample may be carry-over from other donors' samples. The specimen sequenced was axillary lymph node tissue.

The CDR3 bases are TGCAGCGTTTGGTTCCCGGGAGGTTACGAGCAGTACTTC. It encodes CSVWFPGGYEQYF. V and J are TRBV29-1 and TRBJ2-7, with 7 bases lining up with TRBD2. From germline, CDR1 is SQVTM and CDR2 ANQGSEA. CDR3 length equals 13 residues. The V and J ends lost 5 bases and 4 bases, in that order; junction bases with no gene match: 8.